Sequencing of this T cell receptor (beta chain) was carried out in a study of response to subunit inactivated influenza vaccine. A single record per CDR3 protein comes from TCRdb applying MiXCR to the RT-PCR reads. The sample carries about 540,000 distinct CDR3 sequences, approximately 24% recorded once. The CDR3 extends over 15 amino acids. The ends were cut back, 5 bases at V and 5 bases at J, with 15 bases in the middle. This sample was also put to use in a study of T cells expressing NK-cell markers. That paper states: Generation of TCR beta cDNA was performed by 5'RACE template switching incorporating UMIs. The TCR beta repertoires were obtained from sorted CD3+CD56+NKG2C+, CD3+CD56+NKG2C- and CD3+CD56-NKG2C+ T cells. A handful of donors likewise had their CD3+CD56-NKG2C+ fraction led by these clonotypes.

This clonotype was sampled from a man in his fifties who received an inactivated influenza vaccine. The sample was CD4+ T cells sorted from PBMCs, taken 11 to 12 days after vaccination. This sequence joins TRBV12-3 or TRBV12-4 and TRBJ2-2, with D possibly being TRBD1 or TRBD2 (5 bases each). The CDR3 nucleotides are TGTGCCAGCAGTCCCCCCCCTGGGGGAACCGGGGAGCTGTTTTTT. Translation gives CASSPPPGGTGELFF.